The table lists the clone carrying this T cell receptor (beta chain) with a few counts. This sample was included in a study of human T cells and chemical hapten exposure. Time point reported: pre-sensitization, week 0. Sample treatment: therapeutic diphenylcyclopropenone sensitization with weekly scalp DPC. TCRdb re-called the RACE reads through MiXCR, storing one row per CDR3 protein. The top ten hold approximately 2.8% of the sample, which has over 300,000 distinct CDR3 sequences, about 5.1% seen once. The germline CDR1 and CDR2 sequences are LGHDT and YNNKEL (reference sequence). Trimming took off 4 bases at V and 2 bases at J, with 26 bases between the two ends. There are 19 residues in the CDR3.

The receptor's source is a woman aged 45-59 years with alopecia areata. Some clones in this sample may be carry-over from other donors' samples. V and J are TRBV3-1 and TRBJ1-2; D is uncertain. The sample consisted of whole blood, taken in connection with sensitization to the hapten diphenylcyclopropenone (DPC). CDR3 sequence (DNA): TGTGCCAGCAGCCCAAGCCGGGATCGGACTTCGTACGCAAACTATGGCTACACCTTC. Encoded protein: CASSPSRDRTSYANYGYTF.